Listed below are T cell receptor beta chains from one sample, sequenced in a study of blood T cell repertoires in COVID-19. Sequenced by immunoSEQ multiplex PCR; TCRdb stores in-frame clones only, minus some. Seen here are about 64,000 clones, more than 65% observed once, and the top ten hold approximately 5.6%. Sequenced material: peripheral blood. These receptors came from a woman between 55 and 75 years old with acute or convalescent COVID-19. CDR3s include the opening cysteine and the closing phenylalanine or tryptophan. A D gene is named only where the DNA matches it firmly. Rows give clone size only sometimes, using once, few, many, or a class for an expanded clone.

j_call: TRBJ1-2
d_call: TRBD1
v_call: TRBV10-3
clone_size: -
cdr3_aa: CAISTGGGKYGCTF
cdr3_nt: TGTGCCATCAGCACAGGGGGCGGAAAGTATGGCTGCACCTTC

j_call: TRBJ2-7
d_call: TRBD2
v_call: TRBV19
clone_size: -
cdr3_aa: CASKGTSASYEQYF
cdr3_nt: TGTGCCAGTAAAGGGACTAGCGCTTCCTACGAGCAGTACTTC

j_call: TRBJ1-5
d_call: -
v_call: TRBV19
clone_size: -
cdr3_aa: CASSIRGAGNQPQHF
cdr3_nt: TGTGCCAGTAGTATTCGCGGGGCCGGCAATCAGCCCCAGCATTTT

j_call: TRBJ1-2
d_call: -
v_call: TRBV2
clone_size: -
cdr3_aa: CASSAWGANYGYTF
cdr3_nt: TGTGCCAGCAGTGCTTGGGGCGCAAACTATGGCTACACCTTC

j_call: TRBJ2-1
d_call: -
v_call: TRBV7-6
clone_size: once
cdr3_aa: CASSAPTGGYNEQFF
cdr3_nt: TGTGCCAGCAGCGCCCCGACAGGCGGCTACAATGAGCAGTTCTTC

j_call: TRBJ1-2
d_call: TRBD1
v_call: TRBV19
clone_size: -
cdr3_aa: CASSIDRARGLNYGYTF
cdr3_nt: TGTGCCAGTAGTATAGATCGGGCCAGGGGGCTCAACTATGGCTACACCTTC

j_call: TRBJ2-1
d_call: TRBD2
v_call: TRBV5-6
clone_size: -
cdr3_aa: CASSFGTSPDNEQFF
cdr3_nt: TGTGCCAGCAGCTTTGGGACTAGCCCCGACAATGAGCAGTTCTTC

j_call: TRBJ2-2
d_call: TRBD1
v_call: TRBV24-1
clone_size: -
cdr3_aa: CATSDPPGQGTTGELFF
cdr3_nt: TGTGCCACCAGTGATCCTCCGGGACAGGGGACCACCGGGGAGCTGTTTTTT

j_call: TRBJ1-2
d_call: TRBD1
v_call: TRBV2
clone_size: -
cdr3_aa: CASSAQGENYGYTF
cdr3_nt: TGTGCCAGCAGTGCTCAGGGGGAAAACTATGGCTACACCTTC

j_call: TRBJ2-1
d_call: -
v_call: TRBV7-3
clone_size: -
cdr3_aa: CASSLWVRQGSSYNEQFF
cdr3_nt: TGTGCCAGCAGCTTATGGGTGAGGCAGGGGAGCTCCTACAATGAGCAGTTCTTC

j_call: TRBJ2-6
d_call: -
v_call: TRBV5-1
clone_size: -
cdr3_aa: CASSLQGSPSGANVLTF
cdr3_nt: TGCGCCAGCAGCTTGCAGGGTTCCCCTTCTGGGGCCAACGTCCTGACTTTC

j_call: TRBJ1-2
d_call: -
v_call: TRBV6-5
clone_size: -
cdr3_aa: CASKTQGISNYGYTF
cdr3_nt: TGTGCCAGCAAGACCCAGGGAATTTCTAACTATGGCTACACCTTC

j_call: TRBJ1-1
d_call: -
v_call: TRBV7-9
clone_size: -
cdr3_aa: CASSYGVNTEAFF
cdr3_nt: TGTGCCAGCAGCTACGGGGTGAACACTGAAGCTTTCTTT

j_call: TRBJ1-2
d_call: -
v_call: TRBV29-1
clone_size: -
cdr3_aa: CSVEDFSRDSNYGYTF
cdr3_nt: TGCAGCGTTGAAGATTTTTCCCGGGATTCTAACTATGGCTACACCTTC

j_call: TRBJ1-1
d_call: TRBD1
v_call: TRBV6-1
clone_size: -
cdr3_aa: CASSKGQGPMNTEAFF
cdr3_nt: TGTGCCAGCAGTAAAGGACAGGGACCTATGAACACTGAAGCTTTCTTT

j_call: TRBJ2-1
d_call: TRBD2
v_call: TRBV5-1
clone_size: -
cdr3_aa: CASSGGLAGFYNEQFF
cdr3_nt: TGCGCCAGCAGCGGGGGACTAGCGGGGTTCTACAATGAGCAGTTCTTC

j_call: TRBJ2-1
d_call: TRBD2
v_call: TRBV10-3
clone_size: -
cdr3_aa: CAITPLARTSGGAVEQFF
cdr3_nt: TGTGCCATCACCCCCCTCGCACGAACTAGCGGGGGGGCCGTTGAGCAGTTCTTC

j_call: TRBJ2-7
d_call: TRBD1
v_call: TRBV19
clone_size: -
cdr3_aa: CASSTGTGFTYEQYF
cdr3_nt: TGTGCCAGTAGTACCGGGACAGGATTTACCTACGAGCAGTACTTC

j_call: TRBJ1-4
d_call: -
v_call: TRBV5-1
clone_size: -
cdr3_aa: CASSDSIGTTREKLFF
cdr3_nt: TGCGCCAGCAGCGACTCGATCGGGACAACCCGTGAAAAACTGTTTTTT

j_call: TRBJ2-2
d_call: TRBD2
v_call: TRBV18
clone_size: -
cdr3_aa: CASSSTSGGPNTGELFF
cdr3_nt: TGTGCCAGCTCATCAACTAGCGGGGGGCCGAACACCGGGGAGCTGTTTTTT

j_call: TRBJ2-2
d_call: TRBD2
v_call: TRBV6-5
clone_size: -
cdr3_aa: CASKLAADSTGELFF
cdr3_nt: TGTGCCAGCAAACTAGCGGCGGACAGCACCGGGGAGCTGTTTTTT

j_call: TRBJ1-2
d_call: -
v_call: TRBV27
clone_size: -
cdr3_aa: CASRADSRRYTF
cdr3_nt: TGTGCCAGCAGAGCTGACAGTAGGCGCTACACCTTC

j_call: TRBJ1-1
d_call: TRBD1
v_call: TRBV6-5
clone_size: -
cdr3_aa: CASSRGQEYEAFF
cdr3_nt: TGTGCCAGCAGTAGGGGACAGGAATATGAAGCTTTCTTT

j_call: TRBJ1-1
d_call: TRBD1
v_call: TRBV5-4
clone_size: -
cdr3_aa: CASIPGTGGENEAFF
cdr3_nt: TGTGCCAGCATCCCCGGGACAGGGGGGGAGAATGAAGCTTTCTTT

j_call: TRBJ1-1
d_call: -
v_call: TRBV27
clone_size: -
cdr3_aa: CASRGGANTEAFF
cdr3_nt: TGTGCCAGCAGAGGGGGGGCAAACACTGAAGCTTTCTTT

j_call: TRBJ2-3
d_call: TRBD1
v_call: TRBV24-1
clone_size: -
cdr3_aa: CATSELGQGTRTDTQYF
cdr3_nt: TGTGCCACCAGTGAGCTGGGACAGGGAACACGCACAGATACGCAGTATTTT

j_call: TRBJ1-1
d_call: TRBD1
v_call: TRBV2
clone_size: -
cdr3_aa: CASSSTGGNTEAFF
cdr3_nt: TGTGCCAGCAGCTCGACAGGGGGGAACACTGAAGCTTTCTTT

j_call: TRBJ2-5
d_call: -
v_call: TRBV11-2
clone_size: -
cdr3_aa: CASSLEGVGGRGVRETQYF
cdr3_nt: TGTGCCAGCAGCTTAGAGGGGGTTGGAGGGCGGGGAGTTAGGGAGACCCAGTACTTC

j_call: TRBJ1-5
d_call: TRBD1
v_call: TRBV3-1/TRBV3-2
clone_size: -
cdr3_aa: CASSPGTGGQPQHF
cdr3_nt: TGTGCCAGCAGCCCCGGGACAGGGGGTCAGCCCCAGCATTTT

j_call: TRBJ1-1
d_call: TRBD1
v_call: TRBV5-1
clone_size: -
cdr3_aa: CASSASSGTGPRQAFF
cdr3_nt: TGCGCCAGCAGCGCTTCTTCCGGGACAGGGCCCCGGCAAGCTTTCTTT

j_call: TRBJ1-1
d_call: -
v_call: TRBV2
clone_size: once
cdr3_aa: CASTDIFRVTRARTEAFF
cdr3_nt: TGTGCCAGCACTGACATATTCAGGGTAACAAGGGCCCGAACTGAAGCTTTCTTT

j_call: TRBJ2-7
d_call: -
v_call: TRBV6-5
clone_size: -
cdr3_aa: CAVSRGYEQYF
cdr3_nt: TGTGCCGTCTCTCGAGGCTACGAGCAGTACTTC

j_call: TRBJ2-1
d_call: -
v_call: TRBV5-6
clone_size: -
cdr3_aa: CASSLERQTSYNEQFF
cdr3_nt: TGTGCCAGCAGCTTGGAGCGCCAGACCTCCTACAATGAGCAGTTCTTC

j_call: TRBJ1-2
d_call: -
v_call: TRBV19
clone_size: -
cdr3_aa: CASSMFGGKSGGYTF
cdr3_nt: TGTGCCAGTAGTATGTTTGGGGGCAAGAGTGGGGGCTACACCTTC

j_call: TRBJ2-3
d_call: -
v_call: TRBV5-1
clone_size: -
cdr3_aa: CASSLDPLDSMRDTQYF
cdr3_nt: TGCGCCAGCAGCTTGGATCCCCTCGACTCGATGAGGGATACGCAGTATTTT

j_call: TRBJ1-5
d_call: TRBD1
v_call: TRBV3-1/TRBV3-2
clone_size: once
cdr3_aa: CASGMGQGAVYHF
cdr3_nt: TGTGCCAGCGGCATGGGACAGGGGGCTGTTTACCATTTT

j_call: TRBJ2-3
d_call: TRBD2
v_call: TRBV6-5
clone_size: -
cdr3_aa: CASSRAGLGEDTQYF
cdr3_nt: TGTGCCAGCAGCCGAGCGGGGCTCGGGGAAGATACGCAGTATTTT

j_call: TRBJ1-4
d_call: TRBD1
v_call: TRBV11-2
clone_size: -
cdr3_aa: CASSSDRGGKLFF
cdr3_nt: TGTGCCAGCAGCTCGGACAGGGGGGGAAAACTGTTTTTT

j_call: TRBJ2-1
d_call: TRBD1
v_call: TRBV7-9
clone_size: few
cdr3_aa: CASSPTGPNEQFF
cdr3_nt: TGTGCCAGCAGCCCGACAGGGCCCAATGAGCAGTTCTTC

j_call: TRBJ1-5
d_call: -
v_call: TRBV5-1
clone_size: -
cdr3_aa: CASSWGGDSNQPQHF
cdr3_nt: TGCGCCAGCAGTTGGGGGGGAGACAGCAATCAGCCCCAGCATTTT

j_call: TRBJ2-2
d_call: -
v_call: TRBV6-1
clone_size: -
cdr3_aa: CASSDIATGELFF
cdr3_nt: TGTGCCAGCAGTGACATAGCGACCGGGGAGCTGTTTTTT

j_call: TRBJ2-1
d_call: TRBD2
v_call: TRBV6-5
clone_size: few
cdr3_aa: CASSSGGANEQFF
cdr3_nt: TGTGCCAGCAGTAGCGGGGGGGCCAATGAGCAGTTCTTC

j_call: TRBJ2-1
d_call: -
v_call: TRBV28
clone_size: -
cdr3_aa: CASSLTGGLQNEQFF
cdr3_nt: TGTGCCAGCAGTTTAACCGGGGGTTTACAGAATGAGCAGTTCTTC

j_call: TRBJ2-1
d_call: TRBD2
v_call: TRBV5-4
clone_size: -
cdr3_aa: CASSRPPGLAGPNEQFF
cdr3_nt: TGTGCCAGCAGTCGCCCCCCGGGACTAGCGGGACCTAATGAGCAGTTCTTC

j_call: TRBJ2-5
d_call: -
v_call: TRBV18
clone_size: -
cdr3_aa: CASSPRRGVETQYF
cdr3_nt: TGTGCCAGCTCACCACGGCGGGGAGTAGAGACCCAGTACTTC

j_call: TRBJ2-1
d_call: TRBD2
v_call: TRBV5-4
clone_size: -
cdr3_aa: CASSLSGGAIDEQFF
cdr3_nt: TGTGCCAGCAGCTTAAGCGGGGGGGCAATCGATGAGCAGTTCTTC

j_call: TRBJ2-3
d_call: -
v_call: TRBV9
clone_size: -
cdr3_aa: CASSTPVTDTQYF
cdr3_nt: TGTGCCAGCAGCACACCCGTCACAGATACGCAGTATTTT

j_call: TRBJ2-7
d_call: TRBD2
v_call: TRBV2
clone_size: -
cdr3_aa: CASSPPGLAGPGGYEQYF
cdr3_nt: TGTGCCAGCAGTCCCCCCGGACTAGCGGGTCCAGGTGGATACGAGCAGTACTTC

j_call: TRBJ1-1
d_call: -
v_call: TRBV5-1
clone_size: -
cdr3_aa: CASSPGTMNTEAFF
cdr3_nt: TGCGCCAGCAGCCCAGGGACTATGAACACTGAAGCTTTCTTT

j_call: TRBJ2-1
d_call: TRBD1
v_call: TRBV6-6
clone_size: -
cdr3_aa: CASSRATGAVGNEQFF
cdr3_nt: TGTGCCAGCAGTCGAGCAACAGGGGCCGTCGGCAATGAGCAGTTCTTC

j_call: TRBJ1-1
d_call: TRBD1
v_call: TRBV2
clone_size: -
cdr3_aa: CASGVGTGKAEAFF
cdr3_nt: TGTGCCAGCGGCGTTGGGACAGGGAAAGCTGAAGCTTTCTTT

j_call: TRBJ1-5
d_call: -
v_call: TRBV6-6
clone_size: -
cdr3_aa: CASSGQSSNQPQHF
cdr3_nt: TGTGCCAGCAGCGGACAGAGTAGCAATCAGCCCCAGCATTTT